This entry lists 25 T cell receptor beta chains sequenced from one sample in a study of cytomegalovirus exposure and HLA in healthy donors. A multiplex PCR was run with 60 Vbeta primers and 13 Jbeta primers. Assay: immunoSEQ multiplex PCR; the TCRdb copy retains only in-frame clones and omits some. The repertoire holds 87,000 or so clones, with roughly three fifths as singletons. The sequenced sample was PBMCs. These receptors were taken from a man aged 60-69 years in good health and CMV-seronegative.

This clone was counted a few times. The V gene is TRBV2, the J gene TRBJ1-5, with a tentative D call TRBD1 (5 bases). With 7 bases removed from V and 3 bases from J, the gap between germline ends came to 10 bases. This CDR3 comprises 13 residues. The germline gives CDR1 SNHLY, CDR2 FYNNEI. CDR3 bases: TGTGCCAGCAAGGGGCAGAACAATCAGCCCCAGCATTTT. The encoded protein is CASKGQNNQPQHF.

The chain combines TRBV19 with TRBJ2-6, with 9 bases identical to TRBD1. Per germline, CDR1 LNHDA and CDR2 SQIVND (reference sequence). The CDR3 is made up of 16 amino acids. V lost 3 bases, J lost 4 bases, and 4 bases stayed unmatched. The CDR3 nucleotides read TGTGCCAGTAGTATGACAGGGGGGCGGGGGGCCAACGTCCTGACTTTC. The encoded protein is CASSMTGGRGANVLTF.

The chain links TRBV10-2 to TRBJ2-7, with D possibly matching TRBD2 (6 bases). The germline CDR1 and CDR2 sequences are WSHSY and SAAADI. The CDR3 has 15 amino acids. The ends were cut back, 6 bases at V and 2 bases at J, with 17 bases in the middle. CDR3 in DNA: TGCGCCAGCAGGGACCTTAGCGGCCTCACCTACGAGCAGTACTTC. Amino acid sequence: CASRDLSGLTYEQYF.

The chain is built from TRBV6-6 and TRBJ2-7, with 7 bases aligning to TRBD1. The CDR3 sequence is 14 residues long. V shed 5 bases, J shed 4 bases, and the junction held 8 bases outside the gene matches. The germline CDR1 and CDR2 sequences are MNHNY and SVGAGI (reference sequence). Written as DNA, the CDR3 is TGTGCCAGCAGTAACCGGGACAGTATTTACGAGCAGTACTTC. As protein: CASSNRDSIYEQYF.

CDR3 DNA sequence: TGTGCCAGCAGTCCCACGACAGATGAGCAGTTCTTC. It specifies CASSPTTDEQFF. The chain recombines TRBV28 with TRBJ2-1, with D maybe TRBD1 (5 bases). Between the trimmed V and J ends, which lost 5 bases and 8 bases, there was a span of 10 bases. The CDR3 contains 12 residues. CDR1 is MDHEN and CDR2 is SYDVKM in the germline V gene.

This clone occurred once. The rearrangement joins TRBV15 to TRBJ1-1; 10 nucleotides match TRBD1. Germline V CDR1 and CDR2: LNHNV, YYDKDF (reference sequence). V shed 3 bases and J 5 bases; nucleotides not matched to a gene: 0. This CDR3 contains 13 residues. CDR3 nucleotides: TGTGCCACCAGCAGGGGACAGGGGACTGAAGCTTTCTTT. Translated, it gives CATSRGQGTEAFF. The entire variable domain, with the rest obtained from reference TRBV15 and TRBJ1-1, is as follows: DAMVIQNPRYQVTQFGKPVTLSCSQTLNHNVMYWYQQKSSQAPKLLFHYYDKDFNNEADTPDNFQSRRPNTSFCFLDIRSPGLGDTAMYLCATSRGQGTEAFFGQGTRLTVV.

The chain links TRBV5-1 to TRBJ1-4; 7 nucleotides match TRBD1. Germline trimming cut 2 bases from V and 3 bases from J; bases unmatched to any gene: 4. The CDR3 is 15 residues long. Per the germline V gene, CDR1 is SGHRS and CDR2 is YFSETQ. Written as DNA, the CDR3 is TGCGCCAGCAGCTTATACAGGGGCCCTAATGAAAAACTGTTTTTT. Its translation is CASSLYRGPNEKLFF.

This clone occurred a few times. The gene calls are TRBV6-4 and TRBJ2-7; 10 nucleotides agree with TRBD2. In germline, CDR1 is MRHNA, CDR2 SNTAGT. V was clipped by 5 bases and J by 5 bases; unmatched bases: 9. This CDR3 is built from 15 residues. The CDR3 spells CASSYWSSGSHEQYF. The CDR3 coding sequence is TGTGCCAGCAGTTACTGGTCTAGCGGGAGTCACGAGCAGTACTTC.

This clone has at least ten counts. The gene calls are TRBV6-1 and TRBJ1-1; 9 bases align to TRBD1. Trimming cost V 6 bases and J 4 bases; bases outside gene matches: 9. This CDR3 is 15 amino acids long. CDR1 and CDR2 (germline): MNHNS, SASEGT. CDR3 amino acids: CASRPEGQGGTEAFF. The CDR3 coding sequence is TGTGCCAGCAGACCCGAGGGACAGGGCGGCACTGAAGCTTTCTTT.

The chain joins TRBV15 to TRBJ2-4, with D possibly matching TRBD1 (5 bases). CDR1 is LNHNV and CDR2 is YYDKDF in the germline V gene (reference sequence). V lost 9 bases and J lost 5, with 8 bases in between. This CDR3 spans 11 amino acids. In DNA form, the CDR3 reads TGTGCCACAGGCAGGGAAAACATTCAGTACTTC. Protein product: CATGRENIQYF.

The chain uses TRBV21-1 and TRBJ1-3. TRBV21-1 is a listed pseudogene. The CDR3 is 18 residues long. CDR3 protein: CASSKGERPNYSGNTIYF. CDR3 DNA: TGTGCCAGCAGCAAAGGGGAGAGGCCTAACTACTCTGGAAACACCATATATTTT.

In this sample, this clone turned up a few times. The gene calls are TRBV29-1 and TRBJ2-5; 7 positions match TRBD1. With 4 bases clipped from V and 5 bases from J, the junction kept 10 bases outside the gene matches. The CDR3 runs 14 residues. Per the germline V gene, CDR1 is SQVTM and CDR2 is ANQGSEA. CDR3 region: CSVGETGVEETQYF. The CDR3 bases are TGCAGCGTTGGGGAAACAGGGGTGGAGGAGACCCAGTACTTC.

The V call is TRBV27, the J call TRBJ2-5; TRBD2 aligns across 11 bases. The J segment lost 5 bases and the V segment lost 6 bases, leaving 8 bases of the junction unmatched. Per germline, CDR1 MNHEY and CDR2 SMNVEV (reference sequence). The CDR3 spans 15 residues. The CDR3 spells CASSPGTSGIETQYF. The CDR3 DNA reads TGTGCCAGCAGCCCCGGGACTAGCGGAATCGAGACCCAGTACTTC.

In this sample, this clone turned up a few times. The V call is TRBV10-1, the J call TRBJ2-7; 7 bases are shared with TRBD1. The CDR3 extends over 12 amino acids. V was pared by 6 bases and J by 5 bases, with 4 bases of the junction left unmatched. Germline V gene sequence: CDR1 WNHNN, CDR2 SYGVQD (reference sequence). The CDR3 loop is CASRGDSNEQYF. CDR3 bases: TGCGCCAGCAGAGGGGACAGTAACGAGCAGTACTTC.

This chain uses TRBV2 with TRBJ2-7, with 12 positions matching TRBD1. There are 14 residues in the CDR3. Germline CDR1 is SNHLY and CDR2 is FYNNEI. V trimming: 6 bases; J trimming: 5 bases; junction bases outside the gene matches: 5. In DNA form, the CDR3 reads TGTGCCAGCAGCCGGGACAGGGGGCCTCACGAGCAGTACTTC. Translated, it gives CASSRDRGPHEQYF.

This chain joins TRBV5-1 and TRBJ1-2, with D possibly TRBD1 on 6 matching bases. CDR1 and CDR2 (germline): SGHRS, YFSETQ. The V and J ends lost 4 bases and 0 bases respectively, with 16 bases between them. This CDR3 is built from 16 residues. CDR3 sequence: CASSGNAQGANYGYTF. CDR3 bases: TGCGCCAGCAGCGGAAACGCACAGGGAGCTAACTATGGCTACACCTTC.

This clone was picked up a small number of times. This chain's CDR3 is CASSFEGQLYEQYF. The CDR3 DNA sequence: TGTGCCAGCAGCTTCGAAGGACAGCTCTACGAGCAGTACTTC. The chain combines TRBV11-1 with TRBJ2-7; D is perhaps TRBD1 (6 bases). The germline gives CDR1 SGHAT, CDR2 FQDESV (reference sequence). With 3 bases removed from V and 3 bases from J, the gap between germline ends came to 12 bases. The CDR3 loop spans 14 amino acids.

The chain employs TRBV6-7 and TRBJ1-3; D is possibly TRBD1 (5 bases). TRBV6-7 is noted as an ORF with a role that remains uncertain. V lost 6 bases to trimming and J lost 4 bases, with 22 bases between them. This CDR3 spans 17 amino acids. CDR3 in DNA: TGTGCCAGCAGCGACAGCGTCTACTATGGCTCCGGAAACACCATATATTTT. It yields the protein CASSDSVYYGSGNTIYF.

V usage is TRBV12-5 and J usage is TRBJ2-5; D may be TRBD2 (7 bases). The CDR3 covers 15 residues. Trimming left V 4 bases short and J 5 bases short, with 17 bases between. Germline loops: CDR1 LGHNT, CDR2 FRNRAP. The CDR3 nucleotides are TGTGCTAGTGGTTCGGGCGGGGGCACCCGGGAGACCCAGTACTTC. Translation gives CASGSGGGTRETQYF.

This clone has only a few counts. The DNA of the CDR3 is TGTGCCAGCCGGGACATCAGCTCCTACGAGCAGTACTTC. Protein product: CASRDISSYEQYF. The gene calls are TRBV28 and TRBJ2-7; perhaps TRBD1 as D (6 bases). The ends were cut back, 8 bases at V and 0 bases at J, with 11 bases in the middle. The V gene's germline CDR1 is MDHEN and CDR2 SYDVKM. The CDR3 runs to 13 residues.

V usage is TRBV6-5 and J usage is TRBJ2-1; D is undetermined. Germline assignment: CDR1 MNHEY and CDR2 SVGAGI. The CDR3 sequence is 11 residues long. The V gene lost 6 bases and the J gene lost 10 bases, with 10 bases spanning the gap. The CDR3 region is CASSRLGEQFF. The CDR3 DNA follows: TGTGCCAGCAGCCGCCTCGGGGAGCAGTTCTTC.

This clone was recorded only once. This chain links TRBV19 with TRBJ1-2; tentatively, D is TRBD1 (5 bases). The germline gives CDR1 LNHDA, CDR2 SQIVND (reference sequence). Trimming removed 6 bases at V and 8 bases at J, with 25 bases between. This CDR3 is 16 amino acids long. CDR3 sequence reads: CASRADRFPLPSGYTF. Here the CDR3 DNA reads TGTGCCAGTAGGGCCGACAGATTTCCGCTCCCATCGGGCTACACCTTC. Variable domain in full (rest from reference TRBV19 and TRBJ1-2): DGGITQSPKYLFRKEGQNVTLSCEQNLNHDAMYWYRQDPGQGLRLIYYSQIVNDFQKGDIAEGYSVSREKKESFPLTVTSAQKNPTAFYLCASRADRFPLPSGYTFGSGTRLTVV.

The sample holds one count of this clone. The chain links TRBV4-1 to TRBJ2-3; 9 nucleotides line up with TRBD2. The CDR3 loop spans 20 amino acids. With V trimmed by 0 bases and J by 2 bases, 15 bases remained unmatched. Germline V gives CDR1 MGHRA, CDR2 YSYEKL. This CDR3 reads CASSQEEGTAGGIYTDTQYF. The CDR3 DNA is TGCGCCAGCAGCCAAGAAGAGGGGACAGCGGGGGGCATTTACACAGATACGCAGTATTTT.

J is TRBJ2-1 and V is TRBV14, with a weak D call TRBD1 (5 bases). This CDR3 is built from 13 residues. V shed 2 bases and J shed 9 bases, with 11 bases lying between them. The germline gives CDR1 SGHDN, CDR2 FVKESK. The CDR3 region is CASSQRRDGEQFF. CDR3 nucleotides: TGTGCCAGCAGCCAACGCAGGGATGGTGAGCAGTTCTTC.

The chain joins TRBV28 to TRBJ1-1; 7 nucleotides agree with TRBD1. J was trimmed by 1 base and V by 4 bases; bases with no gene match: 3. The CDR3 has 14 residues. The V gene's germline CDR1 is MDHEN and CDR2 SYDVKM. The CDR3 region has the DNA TGTGCCAGCAGTTCGACAGGGACGAACACTGAAGCTTTCTTT. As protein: CASSSTGTNTEAFF.